This T cell receptor beta chain came from a study of blood T cell repertoires in COVID-19 (dated by TCRdb to the early 2020s). As for the study more broadly: Collaborator samples came from the United States, Italy and Spain and covered acute and convalescent phases of COVID-19. Sample metadata almost always included a de-identified subject ID, COVID-19 status, age in years and sex. The samples were drawn from the first 160 participants of the ongoing ImmuneRACE study and from over a thousand subjects provided by 6 global collaborators. Deeply sampled blood TCRbeta repertoires from subjects exposed to, actively infected with, or recovered from COVID-19 were included in the dataset. The prospective study material was composed of cDNA or gDNA derived from T cells, B-cell-depleted T cells, or PBMCs. Where available, HLA class I and class II types were obtained from metadata supplied by the sample provider rather than from assay-based typing. The repertoires were released in a freely available public database meant as a resource for research on the immune response to SARS-CoV-2.

TCRbeta CDR3 regions were amplified from genomic DNA using the immunoSEQ Assay, a bias-controlled multiplex PCR. Under the source paper's analysis protocol: Nucleated cell counts per sample were estimated from amplification of reference gene primers within the assay. Sequence reads were collapsed and filtered to measure the absolute abundance of every unique TCRbeta CDR3 rearrangement. For each sample, productive Simpson clonality was calculated as the square root of Simpson's diversity index across productive rearrangements. This immuneACCESS table, as held by TCRdb, lists in-frame sequences with V and J called but not all clones. Of the missing ones, under half trace to an unresolved V gene in checked studies; the others have no known cause. V and J calls and clone size are those listed in that table; D and trimming were worked out from the DNA. Within this sample are hundreds of thousands of clones, with around 82% of them counted one time only. Nearly 5% of the sample is held by the ten biggest clonotypes.

Overall results and qualifications from the work: Clinical and demographic metadata were provided uncurated, with the amount varying by source and participant.

The germline V gene (reference sequence) yields MNHEY for CDR1 and SMNVEV for CDR2. For this chain, trimming is 5 bases at the V end and 11 bases at the J end, and the number of junction bases without a gene match is 18. The CDR3 measures 18 amino acids from cysteine to phenylalanine. Just CDR3 DNA is preserved here, 54 bases in frame from base 1. In regard to this clone: Its specific antigen is unknown. Base qualities are not at hand, and no much larger clone is one base apart.

The collaborating institutions used their own protocols to collect whole blood in K2EDTA tubes. For TCRbeta analysis, collaborators shipped samples in one of three forms: frozen whole blood, isolated PBMCs, or DNA extracted from either of those sample types. Input material: peripheral blood. The rearranged segments are TRBV27 and TRBJ2-3; TRBD2 agrees with 14 junctional bases. The clonotype originates from a woman over 75 with active or convalescent COVID-19. This receptor carries the CDR3 CASSTDPGLAGAQVGQYF. The bases are TGTGCCAGCAGTACAGACCCGGGACTAGCGGGAGCCCAAGTTGGGCAGTATTTT.